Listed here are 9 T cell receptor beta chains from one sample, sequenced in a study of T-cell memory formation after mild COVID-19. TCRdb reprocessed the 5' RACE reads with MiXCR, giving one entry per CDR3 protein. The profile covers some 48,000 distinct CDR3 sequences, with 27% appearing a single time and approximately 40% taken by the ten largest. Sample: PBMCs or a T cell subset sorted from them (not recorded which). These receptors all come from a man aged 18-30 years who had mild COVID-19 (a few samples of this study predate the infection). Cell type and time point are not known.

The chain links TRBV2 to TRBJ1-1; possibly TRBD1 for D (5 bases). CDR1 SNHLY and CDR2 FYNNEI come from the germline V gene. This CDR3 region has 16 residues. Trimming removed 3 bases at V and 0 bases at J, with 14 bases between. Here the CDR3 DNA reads TGTGCCAGCAGTGACCCTCGGCAGACAGTGAACACTGAAGCTTTCTTT. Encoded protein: CASSDPRQTVNTEAFF. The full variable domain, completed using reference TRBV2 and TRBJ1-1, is EPEVTQTPSHQVTQMGQEVILRCVPISNHLYFYWYRQILGQKVEFLVSFYNNEISEKSEIFDDQFSVERPDGSNFTLKIRSTKLEDSAMYFCASSDPRQTVNTEAFFGQGTRLTVV.

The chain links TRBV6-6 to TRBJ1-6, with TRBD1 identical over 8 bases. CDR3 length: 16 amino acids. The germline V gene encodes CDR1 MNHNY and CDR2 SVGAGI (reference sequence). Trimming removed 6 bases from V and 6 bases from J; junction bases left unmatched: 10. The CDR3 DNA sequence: TGTGCCAGCAGCCTTACGGGCACAGGGGGTAATTCACCCCTCCACTTT. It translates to CASSLTGTGGNSPLHF.

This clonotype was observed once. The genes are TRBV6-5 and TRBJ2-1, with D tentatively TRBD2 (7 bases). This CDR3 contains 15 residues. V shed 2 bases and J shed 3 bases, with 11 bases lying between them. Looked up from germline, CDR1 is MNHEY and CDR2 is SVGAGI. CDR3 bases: TGTGCCAGCAGTTACAGGGGGGGATTCTACAATGAGCAGTTCTTC. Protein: CASSYRGGFYNEQFF.

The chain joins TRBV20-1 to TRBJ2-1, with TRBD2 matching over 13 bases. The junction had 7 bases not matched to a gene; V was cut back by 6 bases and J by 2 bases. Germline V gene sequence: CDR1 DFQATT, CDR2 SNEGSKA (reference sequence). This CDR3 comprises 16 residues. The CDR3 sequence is CSAPGLAGRPYNEQFF. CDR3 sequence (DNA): TGCAGTGCACCGGGACTAGCGGGGAGACCCTACAATGAGCAGTTCTTC.

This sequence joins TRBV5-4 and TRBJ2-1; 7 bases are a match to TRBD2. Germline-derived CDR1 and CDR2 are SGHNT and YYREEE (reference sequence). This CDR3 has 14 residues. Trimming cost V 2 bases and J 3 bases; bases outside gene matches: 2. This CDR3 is CASSLRGDYNEQFF. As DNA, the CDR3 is TGTGCCAGCAGCTTACGGGGGGACTACAATGAGCAGTTCTTC.

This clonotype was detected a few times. CDR3 sequence (DNA): TGTGCCAGCAGTATACAGGGTCCGGGGAACGAGCAGTACGTC. Translating gives CASSIQGPGNEQYV. This rearrangement joins TRBV27 to TRBJ2-7, with D maybe TRBD1 (6 bases). The CDR3 consists of 14 residues. The germline V gene encodes CDR1 MNHEY and CDR2 SMNVEV (reference sequence). The V and J ends lost 5 bases and 5 bases respectively, with 16 bases between them.

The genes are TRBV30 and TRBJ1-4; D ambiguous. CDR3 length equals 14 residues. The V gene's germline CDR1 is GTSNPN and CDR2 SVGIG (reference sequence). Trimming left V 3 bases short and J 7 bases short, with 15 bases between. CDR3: CAWSPSQVAEKLFF. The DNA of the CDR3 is TGTGCCTGGAGCCCTAGTCAGGTCGCTGAAAAACTGTTTTTT.

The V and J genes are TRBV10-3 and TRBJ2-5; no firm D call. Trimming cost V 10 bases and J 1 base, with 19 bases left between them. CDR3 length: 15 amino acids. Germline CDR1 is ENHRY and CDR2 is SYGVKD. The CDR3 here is CATEDPGESQETQYF. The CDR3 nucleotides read TGTGCCACAGAAGACCCAGGAGAATCCCAAGAGACCCAGTACTTC.

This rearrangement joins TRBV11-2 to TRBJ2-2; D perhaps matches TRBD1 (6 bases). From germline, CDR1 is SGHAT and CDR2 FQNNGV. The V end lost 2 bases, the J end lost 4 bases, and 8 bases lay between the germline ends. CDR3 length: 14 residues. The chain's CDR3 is CASSLPGATGELFF. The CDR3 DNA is TGTGCCAGCAGCTTACCAGGGGCCACCGGGGAGCTGTTTTTT.